This T cell receptor (beta chain) was captured by sequencing in a study of shared clonotypes between healthy human individuals. Study-level findings and limits: Clonotype sharing among donors was expected to depend on sequencing depth.

Naive-designated CD8 cells lacked CD45RO, were positively enriched for CCR7, and omitted terminally differentiated effector memory CD45RA+ cells. Germline lookup yields CDR1 SGHRS and CDR2 YFSETQ. This CDR3 has 14 amino acids. V dropped 0 bases and J dropped 3 bases, with 10 bases sitting between them. A remark on this clone: Its antigen is still unknown. The same CDR3 arises from other DNA sequences in this sample as well.

The assay was immunoSEQ multiplex PCR, and TCRdb's table has in-frame clones only and misses some. Of about 1,800,000 clones in the sample, less than 95% are singletons; the top ten hold under 1.5%. The receptor comes from a man aged 18 to 29 in good health. The specimen was naive CD8+ T cells sorted from blood. The rearrangement links TRBV5-1 to TRBJ2-7; possibly TRBD1 for D (5 bases). Written as DNA, the CDR3 is TGCGCCAGCAGCTTGGCAGGGTCTGGCTACGAGCAGTACTTC. Translated, it gives CASSLAGSGYEQYF.